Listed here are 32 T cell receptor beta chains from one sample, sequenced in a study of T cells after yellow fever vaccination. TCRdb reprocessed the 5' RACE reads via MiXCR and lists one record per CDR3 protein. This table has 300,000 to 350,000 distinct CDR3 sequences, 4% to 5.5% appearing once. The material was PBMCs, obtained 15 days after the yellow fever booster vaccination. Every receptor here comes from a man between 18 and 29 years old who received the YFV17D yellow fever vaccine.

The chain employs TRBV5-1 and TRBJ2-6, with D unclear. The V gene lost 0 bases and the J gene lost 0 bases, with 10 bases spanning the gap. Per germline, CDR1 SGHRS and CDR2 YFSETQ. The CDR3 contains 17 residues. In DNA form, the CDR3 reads TGCGCCAGCAGCTTGGTTGGCCCGAGCTCTGGGGCCAACGTCCTGACTTTC. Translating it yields CASSLVGPSSGANVLTF.

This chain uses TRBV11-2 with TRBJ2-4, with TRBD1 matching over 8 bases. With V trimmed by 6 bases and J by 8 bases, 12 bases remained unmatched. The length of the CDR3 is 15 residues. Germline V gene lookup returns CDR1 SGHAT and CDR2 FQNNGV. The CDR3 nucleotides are TGTGCCAGCAGTCAGACAGGGGTCCCCCACTACATTCAGTACTTC. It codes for CASSQTGVPHYIQYF. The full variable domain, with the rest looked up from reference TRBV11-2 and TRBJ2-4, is EAGVAQSPRYKIIEKRQSVAFWCNPISGHATLYWYQQILGQGPKLLIQFQNNGVVDDSQLPKDRFSAERLKGVDSTLKIQPAKLEDSAVYLCASSQTGVPHYIQYFGAGTRLSVL.

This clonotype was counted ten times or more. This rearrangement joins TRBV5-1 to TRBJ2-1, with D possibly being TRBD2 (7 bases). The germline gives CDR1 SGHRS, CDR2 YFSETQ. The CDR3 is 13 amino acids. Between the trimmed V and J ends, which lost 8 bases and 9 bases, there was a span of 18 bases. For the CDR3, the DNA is TGCGCCAGTAACCAAGGGGGGAGGGCTGAGCAGTTCTTC. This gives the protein CASNQGGRAEQFF.

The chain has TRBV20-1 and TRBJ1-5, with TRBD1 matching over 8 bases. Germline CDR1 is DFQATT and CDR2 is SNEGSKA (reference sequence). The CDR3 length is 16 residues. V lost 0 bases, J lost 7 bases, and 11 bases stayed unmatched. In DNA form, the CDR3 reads TGCAGTGCTAGAGATTGGAGGACAGGGTTCGGGCAGCCCCAGCATTTT. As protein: CSARDWRTGFGQPQHF.

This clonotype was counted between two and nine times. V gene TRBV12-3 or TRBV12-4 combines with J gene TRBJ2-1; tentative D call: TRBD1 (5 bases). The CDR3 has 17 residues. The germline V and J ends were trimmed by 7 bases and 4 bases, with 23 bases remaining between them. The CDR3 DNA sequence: TGTGCCAGCACCCTAAGGACAATGCAGGGCGCATACAATGAGCAGTTCTTC. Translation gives CASTLRTMQGAYNEQFF.

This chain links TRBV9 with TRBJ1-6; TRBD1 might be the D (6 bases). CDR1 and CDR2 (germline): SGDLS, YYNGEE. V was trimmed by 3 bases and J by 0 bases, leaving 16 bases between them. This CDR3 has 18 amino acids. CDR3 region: CASSGGQRRSSYNSPLHF. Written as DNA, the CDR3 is TGTGCCAGCAGCGGTGGACAGAGAAGGAGCTCCTATAATTCACCCCTCCACTTT.

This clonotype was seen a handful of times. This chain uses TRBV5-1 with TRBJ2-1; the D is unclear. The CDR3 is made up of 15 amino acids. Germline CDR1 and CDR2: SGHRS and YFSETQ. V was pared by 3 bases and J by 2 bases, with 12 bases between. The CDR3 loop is CASSSARPPYNEQFF. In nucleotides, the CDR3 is TGCGCCAGCAGCTCTGCCCGACCCCCCTACAATGAGCAGTTCTTC.

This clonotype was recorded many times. CDR3 DNA: TGTGCCAGCAGCTTATACAGGGTTTCGGGCGGCTACACCTTC. The encoded protein is CASSLYRVSGGYTF. The chain joins TRBV7-2 to TRBJ1-2, with a weak D call TRBD1 (6 bases). V was shortened by 2 bases and J by 8 bases, with 15 bases between the two germline ends. Germline CDR1 and CDR2: SGHTA and FQGNSA. This CDR3 contains 14 residues.

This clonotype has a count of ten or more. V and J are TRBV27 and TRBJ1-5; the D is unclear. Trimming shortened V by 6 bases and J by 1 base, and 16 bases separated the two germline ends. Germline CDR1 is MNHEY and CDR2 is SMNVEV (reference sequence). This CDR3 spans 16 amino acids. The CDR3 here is CASRRRSDGSNQPQHF. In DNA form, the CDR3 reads TGTGCCAGCAGAAGACGGAGTGATGGGAGCAATCAGCCCCAGCATTTT.

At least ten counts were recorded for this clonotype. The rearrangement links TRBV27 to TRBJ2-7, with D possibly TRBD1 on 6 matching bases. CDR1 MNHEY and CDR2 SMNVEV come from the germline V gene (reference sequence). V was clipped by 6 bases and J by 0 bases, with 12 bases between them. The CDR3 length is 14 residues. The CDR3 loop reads CASSRVTGSYEQYF. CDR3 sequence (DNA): TGTGCCAGCAGCAGAGTGACAGGCTCCTACGAGCAGTACTTC.

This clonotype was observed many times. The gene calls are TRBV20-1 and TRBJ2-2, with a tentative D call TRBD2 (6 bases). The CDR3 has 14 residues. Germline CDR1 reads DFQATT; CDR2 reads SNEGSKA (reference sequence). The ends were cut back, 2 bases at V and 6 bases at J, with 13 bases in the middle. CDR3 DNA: TGCAGTGCTAGACGTACTCGGGGGTCCGGGGAGCTGTTTTTT. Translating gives CSARRTRGSGELFF.

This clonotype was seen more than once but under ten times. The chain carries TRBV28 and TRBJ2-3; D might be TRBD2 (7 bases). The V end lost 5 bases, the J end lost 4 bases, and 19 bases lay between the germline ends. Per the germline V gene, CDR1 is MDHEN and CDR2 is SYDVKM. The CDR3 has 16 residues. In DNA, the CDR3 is TGTGCCAGCAGTCCCTTATGGGGGGGGGCATCAGATACGCAGTATTTT. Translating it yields CASSPLWGGASDTQYF.

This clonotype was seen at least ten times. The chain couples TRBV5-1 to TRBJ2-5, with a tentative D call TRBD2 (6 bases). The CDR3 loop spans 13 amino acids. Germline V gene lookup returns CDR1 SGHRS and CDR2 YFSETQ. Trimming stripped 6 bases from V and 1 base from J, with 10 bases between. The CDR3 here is CASTGVTQETQYF. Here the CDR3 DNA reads TGCGCCAGCACGGGGGTGACCCAAGAGACCCAGTACTTC.

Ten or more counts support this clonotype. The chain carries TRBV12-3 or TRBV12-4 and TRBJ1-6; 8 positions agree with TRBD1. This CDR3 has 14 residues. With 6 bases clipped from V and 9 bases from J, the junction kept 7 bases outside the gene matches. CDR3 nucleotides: TGTGCCAGCAGCTCTGGACAGGGTGGTTCACCCCTCCACTTT. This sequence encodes CASSSGQGGSPLHF.

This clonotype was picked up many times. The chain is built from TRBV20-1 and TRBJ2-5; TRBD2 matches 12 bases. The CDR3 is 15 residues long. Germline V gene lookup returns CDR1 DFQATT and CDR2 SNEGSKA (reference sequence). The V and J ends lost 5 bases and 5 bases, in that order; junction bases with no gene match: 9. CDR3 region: CSACPSGGARETQYF. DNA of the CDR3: TGCAGTGCTTGCCCTAGCGGGGGGGCCAGGGAGACCCAGTACTTC.

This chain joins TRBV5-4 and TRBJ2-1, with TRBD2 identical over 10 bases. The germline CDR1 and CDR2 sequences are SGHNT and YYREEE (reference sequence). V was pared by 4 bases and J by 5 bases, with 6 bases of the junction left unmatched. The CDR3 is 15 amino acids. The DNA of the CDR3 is TGTGCCAGCAGCCAGAGTAGCGGGGGGCACAATGAGCAGTTCTTC. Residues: CASSQSSGGHNEQFF. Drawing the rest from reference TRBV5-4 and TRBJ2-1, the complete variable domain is ETGVTQSPTHLIKTRGQQVTLRCSSQSGHNTVSWYQQALGQGPQFIFQYYREEENGRGNFPPRFSGLQFPNYSSELNVNALELDDSALYLCASSQSSGGHNEQFFGPGTRLTVL.

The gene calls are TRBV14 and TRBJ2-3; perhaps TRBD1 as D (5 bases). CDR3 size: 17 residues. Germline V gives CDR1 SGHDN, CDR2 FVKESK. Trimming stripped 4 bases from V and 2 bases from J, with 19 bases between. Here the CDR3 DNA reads TGTGCCAGCAGCCCGGCCAGGGCCTCACCAGCCACAGATACGCAGTATTTT. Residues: CASSPARASPATDTQYF.

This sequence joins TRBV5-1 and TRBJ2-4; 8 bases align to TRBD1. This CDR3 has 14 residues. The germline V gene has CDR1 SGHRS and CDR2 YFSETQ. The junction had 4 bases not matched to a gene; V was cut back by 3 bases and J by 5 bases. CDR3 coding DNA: TGCGCCAGCAGCTCAGGGGGCGACCAAAACATTCAGTACTTC. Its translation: CASSSGGDQNIQYF.

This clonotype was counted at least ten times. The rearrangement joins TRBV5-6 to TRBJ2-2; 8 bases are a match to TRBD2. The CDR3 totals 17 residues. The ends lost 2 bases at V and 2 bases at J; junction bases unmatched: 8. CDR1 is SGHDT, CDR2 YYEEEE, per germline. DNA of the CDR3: TGTGCCAGCAGCTTCGGCGGAGCGGGGGTTAACACCGGGGAGCTGTTTTTT. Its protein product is CASSFGGAGVNTGELFF.

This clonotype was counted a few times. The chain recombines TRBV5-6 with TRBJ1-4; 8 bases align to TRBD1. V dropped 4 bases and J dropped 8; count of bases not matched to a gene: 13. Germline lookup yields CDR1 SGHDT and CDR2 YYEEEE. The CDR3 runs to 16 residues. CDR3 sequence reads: CASSPVQGAIGEKLFF. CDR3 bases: TGTGCCAGCAGCCCCGTCCAGGGGGCAATCGGAGAAAAACTGTTTTTT.

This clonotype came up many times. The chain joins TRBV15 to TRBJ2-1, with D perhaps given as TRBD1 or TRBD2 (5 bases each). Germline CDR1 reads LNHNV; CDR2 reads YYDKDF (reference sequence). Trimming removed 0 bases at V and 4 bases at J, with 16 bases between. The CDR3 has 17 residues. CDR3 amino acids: CATSRDAGTQPYNEQFF. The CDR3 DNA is TGTGCCACCAGCAGAGACGCAGGGACCCAACCGTACAATGAGCAGTTCTTC.

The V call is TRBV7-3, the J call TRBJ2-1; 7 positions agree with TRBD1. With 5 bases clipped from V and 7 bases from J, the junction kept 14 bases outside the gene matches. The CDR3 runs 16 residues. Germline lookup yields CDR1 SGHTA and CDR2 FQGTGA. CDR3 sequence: CASSRNRGRLGNEQFF. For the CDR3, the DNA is TGTGCCAGCAGCCGAAACAGGGGACGGTTAGGGAATGAGCAGTTCTTC.

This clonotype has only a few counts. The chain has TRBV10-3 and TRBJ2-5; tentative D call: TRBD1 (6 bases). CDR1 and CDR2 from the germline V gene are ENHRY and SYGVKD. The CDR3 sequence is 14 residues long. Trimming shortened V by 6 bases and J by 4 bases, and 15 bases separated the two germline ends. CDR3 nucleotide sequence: TGTGCCATCAGAACGACAGGAGAAGTAGAGACCCAGTACTTC. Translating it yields CAIRTTGEVETQYF.

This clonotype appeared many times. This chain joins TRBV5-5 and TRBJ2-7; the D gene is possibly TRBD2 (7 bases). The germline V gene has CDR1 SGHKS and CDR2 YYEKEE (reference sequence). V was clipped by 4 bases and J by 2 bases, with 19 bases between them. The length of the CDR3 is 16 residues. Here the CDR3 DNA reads TGTGCCAGCAGCCCCGGCGGGGGCCCACTTCCCTACGAGCAGTACTTC. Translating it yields CASSPGGGPLPYEQYF.

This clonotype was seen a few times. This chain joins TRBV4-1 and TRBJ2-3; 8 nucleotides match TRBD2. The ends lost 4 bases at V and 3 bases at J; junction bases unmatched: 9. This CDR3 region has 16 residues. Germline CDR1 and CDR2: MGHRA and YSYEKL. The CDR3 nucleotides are TGCGCCAGCAGCCCACTGGGCGGGGGGATAACAGATACGCAGTATTTT. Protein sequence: CASSPLGGGITDTQYF.

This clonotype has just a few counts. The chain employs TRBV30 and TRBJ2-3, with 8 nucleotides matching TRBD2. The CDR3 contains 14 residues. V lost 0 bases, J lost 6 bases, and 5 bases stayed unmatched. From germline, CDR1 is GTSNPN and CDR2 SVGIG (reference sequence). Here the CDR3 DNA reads TGTGCCTGGAGTGTCAGCGGGGGCTGGGATACGCAGTATTTT. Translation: CAWSVSGGWDTQYF.

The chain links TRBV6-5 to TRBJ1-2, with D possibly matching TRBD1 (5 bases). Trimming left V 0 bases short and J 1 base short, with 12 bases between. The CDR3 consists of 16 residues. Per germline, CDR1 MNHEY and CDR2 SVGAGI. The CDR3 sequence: CASSYSGAVINYGYTF. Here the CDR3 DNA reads TGTGCCAGCAGTTACTCAGGGGCGGTTATTAACTATGGCTACACCTTC.

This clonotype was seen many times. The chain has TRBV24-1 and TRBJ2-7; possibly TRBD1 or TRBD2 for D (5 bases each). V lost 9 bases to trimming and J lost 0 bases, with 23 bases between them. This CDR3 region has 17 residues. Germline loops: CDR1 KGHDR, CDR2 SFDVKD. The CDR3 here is CATGVASDEGPSYEQYV. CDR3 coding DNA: TGTGCCACCGGAGTTGCGTCGGACGAGGGACCCTCCTACGAGCAGTACGTC.

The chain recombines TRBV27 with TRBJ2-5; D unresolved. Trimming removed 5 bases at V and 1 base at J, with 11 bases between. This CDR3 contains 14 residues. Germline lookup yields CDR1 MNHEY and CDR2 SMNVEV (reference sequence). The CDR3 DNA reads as TGTGCCAGCAGTCCTGCAACGGGCCAAGAGACCCAGTACTTC. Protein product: CASSPATGQETQYF.

Here the CDR3 reads CASSDSNSLVVAYGYTF. CDR3 coding DNA: TGTGCCAGCAGTGACTCCAACTCTCTCGTGGTGGCCTATGGCTACACCTTC. V usage is TRBV25-1 and J usage is TRBJ1-2; D ambiguous. The length of the CDR3 is 17 residues. CDR1 and CDR2 (germline): MGHDK, SYGVNS. The V gene lost 3 bases and the J gene lost 4 bases, with 21 bases spanning the gap.

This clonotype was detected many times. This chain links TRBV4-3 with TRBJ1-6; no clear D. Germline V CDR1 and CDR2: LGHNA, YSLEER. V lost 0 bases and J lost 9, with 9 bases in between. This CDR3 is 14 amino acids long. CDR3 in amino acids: CASSQDRSGSPLHF. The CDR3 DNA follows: TGCGCCAGCAGCCAAGATCGGTCCGGTTCACCCCTCCACTTT.

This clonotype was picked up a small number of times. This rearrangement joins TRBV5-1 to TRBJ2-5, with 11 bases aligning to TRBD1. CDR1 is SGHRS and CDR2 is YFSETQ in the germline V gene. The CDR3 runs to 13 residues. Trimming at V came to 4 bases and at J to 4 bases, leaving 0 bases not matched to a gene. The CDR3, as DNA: TGCGCCAGCAGCGGACAGGGGGCAGAGACCCAGTACTTC. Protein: CASSGQGAETQYF. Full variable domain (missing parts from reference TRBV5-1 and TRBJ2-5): KAGVTQTPRYLIKTRGQQVTLSCSPISGHRSVSWYQQTPGQGLQFLFEYFSETQRNKGNFPGRFSGRQFSNSRSEMNVSTLELGDSALYLCASSGQGAETQYFGPGTRLLVL.